This passage covers 9 T cell receptor beta chains from one sample sequenced in a study of blood T cell repertoires in COVID-19. TCRdb keeps only in-frame clones here, not all; method: immunoSEQ multiplex PCR. This sample has about 300,000 clones, with nearly 90% found just once. Specimen: PBMCs or T cells enriched from blood (not recorded which). Receptors were obtained from a woman aged 45-65 years who had been exposed to COVID-19.

The rearrangement links TRBV5-8 to TRBJ2-1, with 10 bases that match TRBD2. CDR1 SGHTS and CDR2 YDEGEE come from the germline V gene. Losses at the gene ends were 0 bases for V and 7 bases for J; bases not matched to a gene: 4. The CDR3 contains 15 residues. CDR3 sequence (DNA): TGTGCCAGCAGCTTGGAGCGGGGGGGAAGAAATGAGCAGTTCTTC. Its translation: CASSLERGGRNEQFF.

The CDR3 here is CASSLPSGDSRAQYF. The CDR3 coding sequence is TGTGCCAGCAGCCTCCCTAGCGGGGACTCCAGGGCCCAGTACTTC. The chain couples TRBV5-4 to TRBJ2-5; TRBD2 matches 9 bases. V lost 4 bases and J lost 9; bases outside the gene matches: 13. Germline V lookup: CDR1 SGHNT, CDR2 YYREEE (reference sequence). This CDR3 contains 15 residues. The whole variable domain, remainder taken from reference TRBV5-4 and TRBJ2-5, is ETGVTQSPTHLIKTRGQQVTLRCSSQSGHNTVSWYQQALGQGPQFIFQYYREEENGRGNFPPRFSGLQFPNYSSELNVNALELDDSALYLCASSLPSGDSRAQYFGPGTRLLVL.

This clone occurred a few times. This chain links TRBV7-8 with TRBJ2-1, with D possibly matching TRBD2 (5 bases). CDR3 size: 14 residues. The V and J ends lost 3 bases and 4 bases respectively, with 10 bases between them. The germline V gene has CDR1 SGHVS and CDR2 FQNEAQ. The CDR3, as DNA: TGTGCCAGCAGCTTCAGAATAGCGTACAATGAGCAGTTCTTC. The encoded protein is CASSFRIAYNEQFF.

The V and J genes are TRBV3-1 (or the pseudogene TRBV3-2) and TRBJ2-3; 9 bases line up with TRBD2. The CDR3 covers 15 residues. Germline V gene data show CDR1 as LGHDT and CDR2 as YNNKEL (reference sequence). The V segment lost 6 bases and the J segment 4 bases; nucleotides outside the gene matches: 8. CDR3 sequence (DNA): TGTGCCAGCAGGAAACAAGCGGGGGGTGCAGATACGCAGTATTTT. Its protein is CASRKQAGGADTQYF.

The chain recombines TRBV28 with TRBJ1-2, with a tentative D call TRBD1 (5 bases). CDR1 and CDR2 from the germline V gene are MDHEN and SYDVKM. This CDR3 has 16 amino acids. Between the trimmed V and J ends, which lost 1 base and 4 bases, there was a span of 16 bases. CDR3: CASSLFAGGESYGYTF. CDR3 nucleotide sequence: TGTGCCAGCAGTTTATTCGCGGGGGGAGAGAGCTATGGCTACACCTTC.

The chain is built from TRBV12-3 or TRBV12-4 and TRBJ1-2; 10 bases line up with TRBD1. CDR3 length equals 13 residues. V was pared by 7 bases and J by 5 bases, with 4 bases of the junction left unmatched. The CDR3 protein is CASNPGQGYGYTF. The CDR3 DNA follows: TGTGCCAGCAACCCGGGACAGGGGTATGGCTACACCTTC.

Here the CDR3 reads CASGGQGYYGYTF. CDR3 coding DNA: TGTGCCAGCGGAGGACAGGGGTACTATGGCTACACCTTC. This rearrangement joins TRBV12-3 or TRBV12-4 to TRBJ1-2; TRBD1 matches at 9 bases. The V gene end was trimmed by 8 bases and the J gene end by 3 bases; junction bases not matched to a gene: 4. CDR3 length equals 13 residues.

This chain links TRBV4-1 with TRBJ1-1; no reliable D call. The CDR3 has 14 residues. The V gene's germline CDR1 is MGHRA and CDR2 YSYEKL. V was clipped by 0 bases and J by 6 bases, with 11 bases between them. The CDR3 region has the DNA TGCGCCAGCAGCCAAGAAGGAGGTCGGGCTGAAGCTTTCTTT. Protein sequence: CASSQEGGRAEAFF.

V usage is TRBV12-5 and J usage is TRBJ1-1; D gene uncertain. Germline lookup yields CDR1 LGHNT and CDR2 FRNRAP. V was trimmed by 0 bases and J by 0 bases, leaving 11 bases between them. The length of the CDR3 is 16 residues. The CDR3 region has the DNA TGTGCTAGTGGTTTGGTTATTACGGGTCTGAACACTGAAGCTTTCTTT. It encodes CASGLVITGLNTEAFF.